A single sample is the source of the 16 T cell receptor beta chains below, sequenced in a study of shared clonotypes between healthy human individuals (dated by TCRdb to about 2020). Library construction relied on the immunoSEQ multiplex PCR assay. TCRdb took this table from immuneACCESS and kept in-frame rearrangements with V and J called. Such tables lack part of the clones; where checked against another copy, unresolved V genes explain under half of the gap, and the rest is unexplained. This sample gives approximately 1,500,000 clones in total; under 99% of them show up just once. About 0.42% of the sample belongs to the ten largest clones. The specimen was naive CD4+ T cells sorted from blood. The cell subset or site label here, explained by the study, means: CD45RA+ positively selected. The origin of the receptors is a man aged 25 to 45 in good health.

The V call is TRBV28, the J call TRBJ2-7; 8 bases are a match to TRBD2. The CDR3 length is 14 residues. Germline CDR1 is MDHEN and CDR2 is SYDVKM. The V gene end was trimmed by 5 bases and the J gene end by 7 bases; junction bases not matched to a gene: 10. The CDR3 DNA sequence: TGTGCCAGCAGTCCGACGACTAAGCGGGAGGAGCAGTACTTC. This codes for CASSPTTKREEQYF.

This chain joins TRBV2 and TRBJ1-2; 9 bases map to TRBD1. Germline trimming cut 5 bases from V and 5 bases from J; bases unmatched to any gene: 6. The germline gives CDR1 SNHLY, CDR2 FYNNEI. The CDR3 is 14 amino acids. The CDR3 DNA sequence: TGTGCCAGCAGTTCCGGGACAGGGAATTATGGCTACACCTTC. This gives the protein CASSSGTGNYGYTF.

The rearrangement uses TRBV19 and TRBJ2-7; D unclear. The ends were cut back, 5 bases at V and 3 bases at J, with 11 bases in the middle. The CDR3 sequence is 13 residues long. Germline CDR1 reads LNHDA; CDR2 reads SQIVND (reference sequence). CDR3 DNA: TGTGCCAGTAGTCCAGCCGACCGCTACGAGCAGTACTTC. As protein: CASSPADRYEQYF.

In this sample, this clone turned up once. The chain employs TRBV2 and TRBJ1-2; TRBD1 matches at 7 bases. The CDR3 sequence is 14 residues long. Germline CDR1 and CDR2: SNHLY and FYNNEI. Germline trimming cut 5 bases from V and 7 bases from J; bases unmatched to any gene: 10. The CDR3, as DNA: TGTGCCAGCAGTAGGTCCAGGGACAGCGGTGGCTACACCTTC. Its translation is CASSRSRDSGGYTF.

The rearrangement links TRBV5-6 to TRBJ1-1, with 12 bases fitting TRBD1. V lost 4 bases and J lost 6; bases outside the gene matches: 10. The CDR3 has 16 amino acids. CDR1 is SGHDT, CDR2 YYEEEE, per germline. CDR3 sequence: CASSTRDRGPIAEAFF. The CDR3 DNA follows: TGTGCCAGCAGCACCCGGGACAGGGGGCCTATCGCTGAAGCTTTCTTT. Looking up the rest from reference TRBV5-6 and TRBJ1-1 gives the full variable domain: DAGVTQSPTHLIKTRGQQVTLRCSPKSGHDTVSWYQQALGQGPQFIFQYYEEEERQRGNFPDRFSGHQFPNYSSELNVNALLLGDSALYLCASSTRDRGPIAEAFFGQGTRLTVV.

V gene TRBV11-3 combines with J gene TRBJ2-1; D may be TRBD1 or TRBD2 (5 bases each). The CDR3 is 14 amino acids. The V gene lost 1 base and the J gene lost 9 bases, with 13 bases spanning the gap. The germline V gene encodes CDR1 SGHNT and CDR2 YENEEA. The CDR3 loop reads CASSLGGVRGEQFF. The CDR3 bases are TGTGCCAGCAGCTTAGGAGGGGTTAGGGGTGAGCAGTTCTTC.

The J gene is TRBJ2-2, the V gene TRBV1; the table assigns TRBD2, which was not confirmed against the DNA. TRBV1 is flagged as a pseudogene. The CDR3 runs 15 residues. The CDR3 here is CTSSGSGPNTGELFF. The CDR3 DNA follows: TGCACCAGCAGCGGAAGCGGTCCGAACACCGGGGAGCTGTTTTTT.

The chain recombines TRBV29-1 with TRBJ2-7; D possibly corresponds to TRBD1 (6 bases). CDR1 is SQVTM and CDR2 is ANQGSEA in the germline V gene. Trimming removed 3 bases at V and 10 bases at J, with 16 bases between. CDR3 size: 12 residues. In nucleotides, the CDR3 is TGCAGCGTTGAGAGTGACAGGCTTAACCAGTACTTC. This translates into CSVESDRLNQYF.

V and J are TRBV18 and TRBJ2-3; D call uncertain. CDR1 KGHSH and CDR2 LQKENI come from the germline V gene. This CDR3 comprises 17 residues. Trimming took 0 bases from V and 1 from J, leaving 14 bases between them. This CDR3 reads CASSPPIGGNGTDTQYF. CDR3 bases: TGTGCCAGCTCACCACCTATTGGTGGGAATGGCACAGATACGCAGTATTTT. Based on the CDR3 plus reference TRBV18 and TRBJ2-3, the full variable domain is NAGVMQNPRHLVRRRGQEARLRCSPMKGHSHVYWYRQLPEEGLKFMVYLQKENIIDESGMPKERFSAEFPKEGPSILRIQQVVRGDSAAYFCASSPPIGGNGTDTQYFGPGTRLTVL.

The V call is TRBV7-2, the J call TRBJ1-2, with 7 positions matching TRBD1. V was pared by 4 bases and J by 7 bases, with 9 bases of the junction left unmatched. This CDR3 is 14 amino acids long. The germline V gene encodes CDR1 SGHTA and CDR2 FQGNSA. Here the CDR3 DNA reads TGTGCCAGCAGCTCCCGGGACAGCTTGCGTGGCTACACCTTC. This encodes CASSSRDSLRGYTF.

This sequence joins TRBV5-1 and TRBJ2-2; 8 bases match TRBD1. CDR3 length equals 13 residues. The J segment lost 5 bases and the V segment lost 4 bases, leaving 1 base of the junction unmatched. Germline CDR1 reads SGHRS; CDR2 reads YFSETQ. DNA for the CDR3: TGCGCCAGCAGCCGGACAGGGACCGGGGAGCTGTTTTTT. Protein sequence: CASSRTGTGELFF.

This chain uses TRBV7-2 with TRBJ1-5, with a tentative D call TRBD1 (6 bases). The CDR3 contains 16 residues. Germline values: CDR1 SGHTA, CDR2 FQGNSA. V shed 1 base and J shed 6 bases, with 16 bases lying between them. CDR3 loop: CASSLGAPGVGQPQHF. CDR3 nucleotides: TGTGCCAGCAGCTTAGGGGCTCCAGGGGTTGGTCAGCCCCAGCATTTT.

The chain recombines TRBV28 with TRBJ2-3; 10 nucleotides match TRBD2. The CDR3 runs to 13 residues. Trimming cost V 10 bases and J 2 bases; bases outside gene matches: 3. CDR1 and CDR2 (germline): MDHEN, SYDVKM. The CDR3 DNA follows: TGTGCCATTCTAGCGGGAGCCACAGATACGCAGTATTTT. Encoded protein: CAILAGATDTQYF.

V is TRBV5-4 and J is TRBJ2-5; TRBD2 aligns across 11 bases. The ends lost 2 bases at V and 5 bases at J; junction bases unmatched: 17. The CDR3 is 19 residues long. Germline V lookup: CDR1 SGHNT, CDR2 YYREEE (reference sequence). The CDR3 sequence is CASSFGISRTSGLGETQYF. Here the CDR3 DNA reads TGTGCCAGCAGCTTCGGGATTTCAAGGACTAGCGGGCTAGGGGAGACCCAGTACTTC.

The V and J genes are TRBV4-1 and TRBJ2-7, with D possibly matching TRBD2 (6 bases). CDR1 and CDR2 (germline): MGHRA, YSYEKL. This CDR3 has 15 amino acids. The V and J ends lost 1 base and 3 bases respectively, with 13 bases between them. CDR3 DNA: TGCGCCAGCAGCCAAGGAATGACTAGATTCTACGAGCAGTACTTC. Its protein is CASSQGMTRFYEQYF.

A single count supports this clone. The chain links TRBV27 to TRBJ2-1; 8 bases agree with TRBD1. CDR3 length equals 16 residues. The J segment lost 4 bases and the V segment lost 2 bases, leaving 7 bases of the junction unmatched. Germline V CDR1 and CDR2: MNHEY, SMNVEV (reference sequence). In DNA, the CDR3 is TGTGCCAGCAGTTTAGGACAGGGATTGGGGTACAATGAGCAGTTCTTC. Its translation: CASSLGQGLGYNEQFF.